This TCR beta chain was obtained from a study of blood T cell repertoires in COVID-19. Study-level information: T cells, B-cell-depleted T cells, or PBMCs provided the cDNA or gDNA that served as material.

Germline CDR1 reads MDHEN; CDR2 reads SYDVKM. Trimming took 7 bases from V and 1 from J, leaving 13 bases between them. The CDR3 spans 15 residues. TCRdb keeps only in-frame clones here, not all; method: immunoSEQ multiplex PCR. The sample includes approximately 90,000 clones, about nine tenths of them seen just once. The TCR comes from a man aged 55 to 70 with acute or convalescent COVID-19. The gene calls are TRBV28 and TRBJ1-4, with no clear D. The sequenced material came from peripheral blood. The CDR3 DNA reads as TGTGCCAGCATCCCTGCGGGGAGAACTAATGAAAAACTGTTTTTT. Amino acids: CASIPAGRTNEKLFF.